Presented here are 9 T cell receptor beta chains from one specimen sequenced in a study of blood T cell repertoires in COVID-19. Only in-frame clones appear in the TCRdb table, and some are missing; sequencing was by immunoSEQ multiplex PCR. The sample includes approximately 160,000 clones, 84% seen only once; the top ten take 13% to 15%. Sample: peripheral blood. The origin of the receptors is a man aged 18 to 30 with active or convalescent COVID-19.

CDR3 region: CASSPASGGNYEQYF. CDR3 nucleotides: TGTGCCAGCTCACCAGCCAGCGGGGGGAACTACGAGCAGTACTTC. V usage is TRBV18 and J usage is TRBJ2-7; 9 nucleotides agree with TRBD2. With 2 bases clipped from V and 3 bases from J, the junction kept 5 bases outside the gene matches. Germline CDR1 and CDR2: KGHSH and LQKENI. The CDR3 runs to 15 residues.

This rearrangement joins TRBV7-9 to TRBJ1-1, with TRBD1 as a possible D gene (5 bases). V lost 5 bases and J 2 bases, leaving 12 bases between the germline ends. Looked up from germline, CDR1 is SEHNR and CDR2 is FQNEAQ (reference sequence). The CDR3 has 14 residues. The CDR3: CASSRSQANTEAFF. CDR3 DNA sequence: TGTGCCAGCAGCCGTTCACAGGCCAACACTGAAGCTTTCTTT.

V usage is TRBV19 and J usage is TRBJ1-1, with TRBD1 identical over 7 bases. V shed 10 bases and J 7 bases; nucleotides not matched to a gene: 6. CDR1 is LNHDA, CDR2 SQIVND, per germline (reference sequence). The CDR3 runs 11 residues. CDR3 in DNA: TGTGCCACACGGGGACAGATTGAAGCTTTCTTT. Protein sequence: CATRGQIEAFF.

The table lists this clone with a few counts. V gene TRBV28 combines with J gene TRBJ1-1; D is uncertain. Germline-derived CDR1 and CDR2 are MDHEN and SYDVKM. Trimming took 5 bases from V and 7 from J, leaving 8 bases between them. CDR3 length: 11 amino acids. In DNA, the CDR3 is TGTGCCAGCAGTGCGGGATTTGAAGCTTTCTTT. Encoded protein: CASSAGFEAFF.

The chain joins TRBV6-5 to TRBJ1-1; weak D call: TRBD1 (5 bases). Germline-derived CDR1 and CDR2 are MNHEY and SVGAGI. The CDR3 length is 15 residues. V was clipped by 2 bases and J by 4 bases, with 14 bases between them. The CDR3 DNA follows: TGTGCCAGCAGTTACGGGCAGGGAGGGGTCACTGAAGCTTTCTTT. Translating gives CASSYGQGGVTEAFF.

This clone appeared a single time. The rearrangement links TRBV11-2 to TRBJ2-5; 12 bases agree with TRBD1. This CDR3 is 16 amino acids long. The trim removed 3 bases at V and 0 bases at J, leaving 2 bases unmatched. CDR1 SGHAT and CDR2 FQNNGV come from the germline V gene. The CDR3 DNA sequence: TGTGCCAGCAGCTTGGGACAGGGGGCACACCAAGAGACCCAGTACTTC. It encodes CASSLGQGAHQETQYF.

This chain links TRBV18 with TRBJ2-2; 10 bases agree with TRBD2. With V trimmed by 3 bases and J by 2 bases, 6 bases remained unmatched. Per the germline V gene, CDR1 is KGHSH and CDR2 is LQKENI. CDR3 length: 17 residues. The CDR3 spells CASSPLIAGGNTGELFF. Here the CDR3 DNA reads TGTGCCAGCTCACCTCTTATAGCGGGAGGAAACACCGGGGAGCTGTTTTTT.

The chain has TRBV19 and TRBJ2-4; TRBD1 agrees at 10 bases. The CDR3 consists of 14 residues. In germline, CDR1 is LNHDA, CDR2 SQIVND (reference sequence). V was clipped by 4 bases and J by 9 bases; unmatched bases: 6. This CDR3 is CASSTRQGAGIQYF. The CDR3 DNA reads TGTGCCAGTAGTACGAGACAGGGGGCGGGCATTCAGTACTTC.

For the CDR3, the DNA is TGTGCCAGCAGTGAAGCGGGAGTAAGAGCAGATACGCAGTATTTT. This translates into CASSEAGVRADTQYF. The gene calls are TRBV27 and TRBJ2-3; TRBD2 aligns across 8 bases. CDR3 size: 15 residues. Per germline, CDR1 MNHEY and CDR2 SMNVEV (reference sequence). The J segment lost 4 bases and the V segment lost 5 bases, leaving 8 bases of the junction unmatched.